This T cell receptor beta chain was profiled in a study of blood T cell repertoires in COVID-19. Background on the study: Samples of COVID-19 (acute and convalescent) were obtained from the United States, Italy and Spain.

Data came from immunoSEQ multiplex PCR; TCRdb stores just in-frame clones and leaves some out. The sample consists of 150,000 or so clones, approximately 80% of them appearing once. V gave up 4 bases and J gave up 5 bases; unmatched junction bases: 7. CDR3 length: 17 amino acids. Germline V gives CDR1 LGHNT, CDR2 FRNRAP. Material for sequencing was peripheral blood. This clonotype originated in a woman of 80 years or more with acute or convalescent COVID-19. The chain employs TRBV12-5 and TRBJ2-1; 14 bases map to TRBD2. Written as DNA, the CDR3 is TGTGCTAGTGGTTCCCGACTAGCGGGAGGGCCAGACAATGAGCAGTTCTTC. Translated, it gives CASGSRLAGGPDNEQFF. Supplemented by reference TRBV12-5 and TRBJ2-1, the full variable domain reads DARVTQTPRHKVTEMGQEVTMRCQPILGHNTVFWYRQTMMQGLELLAYFRNRAPLDDSGMPKDRFSAEMPDATLATLKIQPSEPRDSAVYFCASGSRLAGGPDNEQFFGPGTRLTVL.